The present T cell receptor beta chain was sequenced within a study of blood T cells in healthy people across ages. Study details: For every two T cells, template switching captured about one barcoded beta molecule.

Notes on the study in general: Naive T cell percentage strongly correlated with TCR beta diversity. With donor CMV status unknown, expanded clonotype changes were possibly confounded.

With V trimmed by 5 bases and J by 0 bases, 3 bases remained unmatched. Germline lookup yields CDR1 SGHTA and CDR2 FQGTGA. This CDR3 is 15 amino acids long. Primers used in a second PCR of roughly 6 to 12 cycles were a sample-barcoded 5' primer and a J-beta primer mix. Carrying 12 random nucleotides, a template-switch adaptor labeled each individual cDNA molecule. MiXCR, run by TCRdb on the 5' RACE reads, gives a single entry per CDR3 protein. This sample has about 760,000 distinct CDR3 sequences, with approximately 53% found just once. This clonotype has a handful of counts. Its antigen is not identified.

The rearrangement links TRBV7-3 to TRBJ2-3; 9 bases match TRBD2. The sample consisted of blood. The sequence was collected from a man aged 40-49 years in good health. The CDR3 coding sequence is TGTGCCAGCAGCATTCTAGCGGGGAGCACAGATACGCAGTATTTT. The encoded protein is CASSILAGSTDTQYF. Together with reference TRBV7-3 and TRBJ2-3, the CDR3 gives the full variable domain: GAGVSQTPSNKVTEKGKYVELRCDPISGHTALYWYRQSLGQGPEFLIYFQGTGAADDSGLPNDRFFAVRPEGSVSTLKIQRTERGDSAVYLCASSILAGSTDTQYFGPGTRLTVL.